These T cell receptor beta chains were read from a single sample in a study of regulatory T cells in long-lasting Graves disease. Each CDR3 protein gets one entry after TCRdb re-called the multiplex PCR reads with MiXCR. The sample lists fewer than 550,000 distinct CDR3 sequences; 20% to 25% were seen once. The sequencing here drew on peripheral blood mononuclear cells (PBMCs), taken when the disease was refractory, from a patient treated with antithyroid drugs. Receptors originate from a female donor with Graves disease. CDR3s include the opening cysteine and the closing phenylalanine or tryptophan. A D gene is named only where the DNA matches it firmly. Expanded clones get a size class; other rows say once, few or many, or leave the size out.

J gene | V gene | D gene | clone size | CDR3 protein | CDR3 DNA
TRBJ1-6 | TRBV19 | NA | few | CATSPSSYNSPLHF | TGTGCCACCAGTCCGAGCTCCTATAATTCACCCCTCCACTTT
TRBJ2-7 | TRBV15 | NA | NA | CATSRDDRFSSYEQYF | TGTGCCACCAGCAGAGATGACCGCTTTAGCTCCTACGAGCAGTACTTC
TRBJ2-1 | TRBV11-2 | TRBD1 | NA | CASGIGQGIEQFF | TGTGCCAGCGGCATCGGACAGGGGATTGAGCAGTTCTTC
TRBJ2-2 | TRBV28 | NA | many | CASSLAGELFF | TGTGCCAGCAGCTTGGCCGGGGAGCTGTTTTTT
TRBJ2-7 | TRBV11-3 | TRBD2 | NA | CASSLEHPLAGSYEQYF | TGTGCCAGCAGCTTAGAACATCCACTAGCGGGGTCCTACGAGCAGTACTTC
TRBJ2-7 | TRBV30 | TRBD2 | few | CAWRLAGEQYF | TGTGCCTGGAGGCTAGCGGGAGAGCAGTACTTC
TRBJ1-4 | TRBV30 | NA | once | CAWSAGVEEKLFF | TGTGCCTGGAGTGCGGGTGTGGAAGAAAAACTGTTTTTT
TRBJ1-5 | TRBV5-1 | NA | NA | CASSLESGSDQPQHF | TGCGCCAGCAGCTTGGAGTCAGGGAGTGATCAGCCCCAGCATTTT
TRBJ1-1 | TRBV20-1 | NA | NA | CSASTGRDTEAFF | TGCAGTGCTAGTACGGGGCGGGACACTGAAGCTTTCTTT
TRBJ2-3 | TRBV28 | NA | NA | CASTTGTDTQYF | TGTGCCAGCACTACGGGCACAGATACGCAGTATTTT
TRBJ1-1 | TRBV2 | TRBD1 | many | CASSFDRGTEAFF | TGTGCCAGCAGTTTTGACAGGGGCACTGAAGCTTTCTTT
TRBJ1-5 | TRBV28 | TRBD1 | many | CASSWTGGGNQPQHF | TGTGCCAGCAGTTGGACAGGGGGCGGCAATCAGCCCCAGCATTTT
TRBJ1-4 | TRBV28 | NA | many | CASSLYLRGSNEKLFF | TGTGCCAGCAGTTTGTATTTACGAGGATCTAATGAAAAACTGTTTTTT
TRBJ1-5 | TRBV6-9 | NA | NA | CASSFEVYSNQPQHF | TGTGCCAGCAGTTTTGAGGTATATAGCAATCAGCCCCAGCATTTT
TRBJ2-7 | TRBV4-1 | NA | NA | CASSQTPGRSYEQYF | TGCGCCAGCAGCCAGACTCCGGGACGGTCCTACGAGCAGTACTTC
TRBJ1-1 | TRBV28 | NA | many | CASTGQTNTEAFF | TGTGCCAGCACCGGACAGACGAACACTGAAGCTTTCTTT
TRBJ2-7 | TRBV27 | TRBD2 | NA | CASSLTRGLAGYF | TGTGCCAGCAGTTTAACGCGCGGACTAGCGGGGTACTTC
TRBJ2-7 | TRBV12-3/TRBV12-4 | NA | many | CASSLIRAYEQYF | TGTGCCAGCAGTTTAATTAGGGCCTACGAGCAGTACTTC
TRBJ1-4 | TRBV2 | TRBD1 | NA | CATDPGTGEKLFF | TGTGCCACCGATCCCGGGACAGGGGAAAAACTGTTTTTT
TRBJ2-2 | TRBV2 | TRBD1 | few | CASREGQGSTGELFF | TGTGCCAGCAGGGAAGGACAGGGAAGTACCGGGGAGCTGTTTTTT
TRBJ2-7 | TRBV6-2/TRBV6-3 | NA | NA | CASSEIGYEQYF | TGTGCCAGCAGTGAGATCGGATACGAGCAGTACTTC
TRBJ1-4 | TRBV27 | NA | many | CASSFSTNEKLFF | TGTGCCAGCAGTTTCTCAACTAATGAAAAACTGTTTTTT
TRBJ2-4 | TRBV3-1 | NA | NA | CASSYTSETAKNIQYF | TGTGCCAGCAGCTACACCTCGGAGACAGCTAAAAACATTCAGTACTTC
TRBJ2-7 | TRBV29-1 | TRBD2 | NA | CSVAGLAGGPRDEQYF | TGCAGCGTTGCAGGGCTAGCGGGGGGGCCGCGAGACGAGCAGTACTTC
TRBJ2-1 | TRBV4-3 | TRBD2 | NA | CASSHAPSTSGIYNEQFF | TGCGCCAGCAGCCACGCCCCCTCCACTAGCGGGATCTACAATGAGCAGTTCTTC
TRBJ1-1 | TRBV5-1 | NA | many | CASSAGTPNTEAFF | TGTGCCAGCAGTGCCGGGACACCGAACACTGAAGCTTTCTTT
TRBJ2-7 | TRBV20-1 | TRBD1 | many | CSARFWGQDLYEQYF | TGCAGTGCTAGATTTTGGGGACAGGATCTTTACGAGCAGTACTTC
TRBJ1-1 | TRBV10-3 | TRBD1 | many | CAGKGQTNTEAFF | TGTGCCGGGAAGGGACAGACTAACACTGAAGCTTTCTTT
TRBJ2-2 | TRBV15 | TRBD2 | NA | CATSRDRLWGGTAGELFF | TGTGCCACCAGCAGAGATAGGCTCTGGGGGGGTACCGCCGGGGAGCTGTTTTTT
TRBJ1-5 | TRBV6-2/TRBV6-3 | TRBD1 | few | CASRRGQSNQPQHF | TGTGCCAGCAGGAGGGGACAGAGCAATCAGCCCCAGCATTTT
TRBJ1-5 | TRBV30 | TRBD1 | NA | CAWSVQGEQPQHF | TGTGCCTGGAGTGTACAGGGGGAGCAGCCCCAGCATTTT
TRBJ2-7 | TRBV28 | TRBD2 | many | CASSSSSGRGNEQYF | TGTGCCAGCAGTTCAAGTAGCGGGAGGGGTAACGAGCAGTACTTC
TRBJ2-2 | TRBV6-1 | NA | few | CASRDTGNGELFF | TGTGCCAGCAGGGATACAGGGAACGGGGAGCTGTTTTTT
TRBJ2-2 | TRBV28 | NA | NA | CASNPSGTGELFF | TGTGCCAGCAATCCGAGCGGGACCGGGGAGCTGTTTTTT
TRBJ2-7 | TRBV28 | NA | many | CASTGTPSSYEQYF | TGTGCCAGCACCGGGACACCTAGCTCCTACGAGCAGTACTTC
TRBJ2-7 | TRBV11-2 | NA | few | CASSRLSRGGYEQYF | TGTGCCAGCAGCCGTTTGTCCCGAGGGGGCTACGAGCAGTACTTC
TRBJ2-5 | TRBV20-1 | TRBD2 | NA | CSALSSGNQETQYF | TGCAGTGCCCTTTCTAGCGGGAATCAAGAGACCCAGTACTTC
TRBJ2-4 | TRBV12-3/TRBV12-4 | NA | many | CASSRGIFRAEAKNIQYF | TGTGCCAGCAGCCGAGGAATTTTCCGGGCAGAAGCCAAAAACATTCAGTACTTC
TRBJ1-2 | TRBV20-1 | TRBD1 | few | CSARSRTGNYGYTF | TGCAGTGCTAGGAGCAGGACAGGGAACTATGGCTACACCTTC
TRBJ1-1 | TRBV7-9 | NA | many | CASSSRLMNTEAFF | TGTGCCAGCAGCTCCCGACTGATGAACACTGAAGCTTTCTTT
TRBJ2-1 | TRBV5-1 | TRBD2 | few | CASSLVAGGPHEQFF | TGCGCCAGCAGCTTGGTGGCGGGAGGGCCCCATGAGCAGTTCTTC
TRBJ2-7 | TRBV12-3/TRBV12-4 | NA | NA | CASSLRPGISYEQYF | TGTGCCAGCAGCCTACGACCGGGGATCTCTTACGAGCAGTACTTC
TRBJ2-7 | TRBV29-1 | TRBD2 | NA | CSTGTSGGPIHEQYF | TGCAGCACAGGGACTAGCGGGGGCCCGATCCACGAGCAGTACTTC
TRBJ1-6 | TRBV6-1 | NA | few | CATKRGSSPLHF | TGTGCCACCAAAAGGGGGAGTTCACCCCTCCACTTT
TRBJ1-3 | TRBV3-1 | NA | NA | CASRRSGAGNTIYF | TGTGCCAGCAGACGCTCAGGGGCTGGAAACACCATATATTTT
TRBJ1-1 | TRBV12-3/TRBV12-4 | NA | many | CASKGPEAFF | TGTGCCAGCAAAGGCCCTGAAGCTTTCTTT
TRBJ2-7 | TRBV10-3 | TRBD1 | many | CAISDLDRDYEQYF | TGTGCCATCAGTGATTTGGACAGGGATTACGAGCAGTACTTC
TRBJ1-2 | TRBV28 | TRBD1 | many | CASSPQGGGTNYGYTF | TGTGCCAGCAGTCCACAGGGGGGGGGCACTAACTATGGCTACACCTTC
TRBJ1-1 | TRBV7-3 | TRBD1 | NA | CASSVAGGENTEAFF | TGTGCCAGCAGCGTCGCAGGGGGCGAGAACACTGAAGCTTTCTTT
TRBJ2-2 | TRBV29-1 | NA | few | CSVERLLTGELFF | TGCAGCGTTGAGCGACTGCTAACCGGGGAGCTGTTTTTT